This TCR beta chain was captured by sequencing in a study of human T cells and chemical hapten exposure. Study observations and caveats: Once DPC sensitization occurred, TCRs above 1 in 1000 frequency showed no change.

With 7 bases clipped from V and 3 bases from J, the junction kept 7 bases outside the gene matches. Per germline, CDR1 MNHNS and CDR2 SASEGT. The CDR3 sequence is 15 residues long. TCRdb re-analysed the RACE reads in MiXCR, keeping a single row per CDR3 protein. The profile shows over 35,000 distinct CDR3 sequences, more than 3% of them singletons. This clonotype has just a few counts. Its target is unknown. Indicated time point: patch test 1, 2 weeks after DPC sensitization. Described treatment: therapeutic diphenylcyclopropenone sensitization with weekly scalp DPC. Total RNA was isolated from whole blood that had not been fractionated.

Source: whole blood, taken in connection with sensitization to the hapten diphenylcyclopropenone (DPC). The sequence was collected from a man aged 50 to 60 with alopecia areata. Some clones in this sample may be carry-over from other donors' samples. This chain connects TRBV6-1 to TRBJ2-1, with 9 bases matching TRBD2. CDR3 DNA: TGTGCCAGCATAGCCGGGACTAGCATCTACAATGAGCAGTTCTTC. It yields the protein CASIAGTSIYNEQFF.